These 10 T cell receptor beta chains were all obtained from the same sample, sequenced in a study of cytomegalovirus exposure and HLA in healthy donors. Primers: 60 Vbeta forward and 13 Jbeta reverse. Sequencing used immunoSEQ multiplex PCR; TCRdb keeps in-frame clones, though not all of them. The sample shows around 130,000 clones, about 80% of them seen only once. The specimen was PBMCs. These receptors came from a man between 50 and 59 years old in good health and CMV-seronegative.

J is TRBJ2-1 and V is TRBV19; 9 bases match TRBD2. Germline CDR1 and CDR2: LNHDA and SQIVND (reference sequence). This CDR3 is built from 15 residues. Trimming took 11 bases from V and 4 from J; bases not matched to a gene: 12. The CDR3 DNA reads as TGTGCCTCTTCTACCGGGCTAGCGGGGTACAATGAGCAGTTCTTC. It yields the protein CASSTGLAGYNEQFF.

The chain combines TRBV4-3 with TRBJ2-2; 8 nucleotides line up with TRBD2. The germline V gene has CDR1 LGHNA and CDR2 YSLEER. V lost 3 bases and J lost 8; bases outside the gene matches: 8. This CDR3 has 15 residues. CDR3 protein: CASSHAGTREGELFF. CDR3 nucleotide sequence: TGCGCCAGCAGCCACGCCGGGACTAGAGAAGGGGAGCTGTTTTTT.

The rearrangement links TRBV6-1 to TRBJ2-7, with a possible D match to TRBD1 (6 bases). Germline V lookup: CDR1 MNHNS, CDR2 SASEGT. V was pared by 1 base and J by 7 bases, with 17 bases between. There are 15 residues in the CDR3. The CDR3 spells CASSEVHTRDTEQYF. The CDR3 bases are TGTGCCAGCAGTGAAGTACATACCCGGGACACGGAGCAGTACTTC.

J is TRBJ2-3 and V is TRBV29-1; the D is unclear. The CDR3 is 12 amino acids. The germline V gene has CDR1 SQVTM and CDR2 ANQGSEA. With 4 bases removed from V and 5 bases from J, the gap between germline ends came to 10 bases. The CDR3 DNA follows: TGCAGCGTTGTGGGTTGGAGAGATACGCAGTATTTT. Amino acids: CSVVGWRDTQYF.

The chain carries TRBV10-3 and TRBJ2-7; TRBD2 might be the D (6 bases). CDR3 length: 14 amino acids. Germline CDR1 reads ENHRY; CDR2 reads SYGVKD. V was cut by 5 bases and J by 6 bases, with 17 bases left in between. The CDR3 reads CAISLGETSSEQYF. The DNA for the CDR3 is TGTGCCATCAGTTTAGGGGAAACTAGCAGCGAGCAGTACTTC.

V and J are TRBV2 and TRBJ2-7, with 7 bases identical to TRBD1. J lost 6 bases, V lost 3 bases, and 11 bases had no gene match. The CDR3 extends over 15 amino acids. CDR1 is SNHLY, CDR2 FYNNEI, per germline. CDR3 nucleotide sequence: TGTGCCAGCAGTGAGGAAGGGGGCGACTTAAGCGAGCAGTACTTC. Translating it yields CASSEEGGDLSEQYF.

The chain carries TRBV28 and TRBJ1-5; the D is unclear. CDR1 and CDR2 (germline): MDHEN, SYDVKM. The CDR3 totals 17 residues. Trimming removed 6 bases from V and 1 base from J, with 19 bases in between. This CDR3 is CASSLEGADQSNQPQHF. CDR3 in DNA: TGTGCCAGCAGCCTCGAGGGAGCGGACCAAAGCAATCAGCCCCAGCATTTT.

This clone appeared many times. V is TRBV2 and J is TRBJ2-1, with TRBD2 matching 14 bases. Germline V gene sequence: CDR1 SNHLY, CDR2 FYNNEI. This CDR3 comprises 16 residues. J gave up 6 bases and V 4 bases, and 5 bases lay outside the gene matches. CDR3 in DNA: TGTGCCAGCAGTGTGCAGGGACTAGCGGGAGTCAATGAGCAGTTCTTC. It is translated as CASSVQGLAGVNEQFF.

The chain links TRBV5-1 to TRBJ2-2; 7 bases map to TRBD1. CDR1 SGHRS and CDR2 YFSETQ come from the germline V gene. This CDR3 is 14 amino acids long. J gave up 7 bases and V 0 bases, and 3 bases lay outside the gene matches. CDR3: CASSLEGANGELFF. The CDR3 bases are TGCGCCAGCAGCTTGGAGGGGGCGAACGGGGAGCTGTTTTTT.

The V gene is TRBV18, the J gene TRBJ2-3, with no clear D. Germline lookup yields CDR1 KGHSH and CDR2 LQKENI. The CDR3 spans 15 residues. The V gene lost 1 base and the J gene lost 11 bases, with 19 bases spanning the gap. The CDR3 region is CASSPQRDPPIGQYF. As DNA, the CDR3 is TGTGCCAGCTCACCACAGCGAGACCCACCGATCGGGCAGTATTTT. The whole variable domain, filled in from reference TRBV18 and TRBJ2-3, reads NAGVMQNPRHLVRRRGQEARLRCSPMKGHSHVYWYRQLPEEGLKFMVYLQKENIIDESGMPKERFSAEFPKEGPSILRIQQVVRGDSAAYFCASSPQRDPPIGQYFGPGTRLTVL.